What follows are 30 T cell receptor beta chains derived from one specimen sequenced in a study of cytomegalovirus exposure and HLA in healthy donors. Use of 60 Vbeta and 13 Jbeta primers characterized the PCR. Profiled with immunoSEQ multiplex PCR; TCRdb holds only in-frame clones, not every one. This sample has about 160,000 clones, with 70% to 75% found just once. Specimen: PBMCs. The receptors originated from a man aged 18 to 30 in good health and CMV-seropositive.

The chain's CDR3 is CASLPMGSSGTRGDEQFF. CDR3 in DNA: TGTGCCAGCCTCCCGATGGGGTCTAGCGGGACTCGTGGGGATGAGCAGTTCTTC. V and J are TRBV7-2 and TRBJ2-1, with TRBD2 identical over 9 bases. Per the germline V gene, CDR1 is SGHTA and CDR2 is FQGNSA. Germline trimming cut 8 bases from V and 8 bases from J; bases unmatched to any gene: 22. This CDR3 is built from 18 residues. The full variable domain, completed using reference TRBV7-2 and TRBJ2-1, is GAGVSQSPSNKVTEKGKDVELRCDPISGHTALYWYRQSLGQGLEFLIYFQGNSAPDKSGLPSDRFSAERTGGSVSTLTIQRTQQEDSAVYLCASLPMGSSGTRGDEQFFGPGTRLTVL.

The CDR3 region is CASSYRGGTYNEQFF. The CDR3 DNA is TGTGCCAGCAGTTACCGGGGGGGCACTTACAATGAGCAGTTCTTC. V and J are TRBV28 and TRBJ2-1; TRBD2 aligns across 8 bases. V dropped 4 bases and J dropped 4; count of bases not matched to a gene: 6. Per the germline V gene, CDR1 is MDHEN and CDR2 is SYDVKM. The CDR3 extends over 15 amino acids. The full variable domain, in which reference TRBV28 and TRBJ2-1 provide the parts outside the CDR3, is DVKVTQSSRYLVKRTGEKVFLECVQDMDHENMFWYRQDPGLGLRLIYFSYDVKMKEKGDIPEGYSVSREKKERFSLILESASTNQTSMYLCASSYRGGTYNEQFFGPGTRLTVL.

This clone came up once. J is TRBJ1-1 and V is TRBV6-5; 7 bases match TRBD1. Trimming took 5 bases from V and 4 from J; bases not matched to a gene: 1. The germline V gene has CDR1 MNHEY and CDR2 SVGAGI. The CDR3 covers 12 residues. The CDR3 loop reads CASSDRVTEAFF. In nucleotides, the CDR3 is TGTGCCAGCAGTGACAGGGTCACTGAAGCTTTCTTT.

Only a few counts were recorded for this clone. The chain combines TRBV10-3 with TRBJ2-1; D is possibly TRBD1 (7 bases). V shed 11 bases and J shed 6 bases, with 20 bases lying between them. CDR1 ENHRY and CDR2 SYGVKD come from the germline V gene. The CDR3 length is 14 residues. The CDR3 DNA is TGTGCCCCCGGAGGGGGCCCCGTAGCCAATGAGCAGTTCTTC. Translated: CAPGGGPVANEQFF.

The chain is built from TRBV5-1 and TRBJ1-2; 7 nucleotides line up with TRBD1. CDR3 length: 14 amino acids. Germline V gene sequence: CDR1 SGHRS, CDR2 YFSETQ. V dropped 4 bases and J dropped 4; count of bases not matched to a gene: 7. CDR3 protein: CASSPGTASYGYTF. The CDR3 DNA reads TGCGCCAGCAGCCCGGGGACAGCCTCCTATGGCTACACCTTC.

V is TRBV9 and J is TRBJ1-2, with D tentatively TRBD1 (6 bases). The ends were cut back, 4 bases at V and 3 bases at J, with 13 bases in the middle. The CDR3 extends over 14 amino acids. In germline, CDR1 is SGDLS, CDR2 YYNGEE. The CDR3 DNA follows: TGTGCCAGCAGCCCCTCAGAGGGGGACTATGGCTACACCTTC. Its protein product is CASSPSEGDYGYTF. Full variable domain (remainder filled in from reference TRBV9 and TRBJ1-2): DSGVTQTPKHLITATGQRVTLRCSPRSGDLSVYWYQQSLDQGLQFLIQYYNGEERAKGNILERFSAQQFPDLHSELNLSSLELGDSALYFCASSPSEGDYGYTFGSGTRLTVV.

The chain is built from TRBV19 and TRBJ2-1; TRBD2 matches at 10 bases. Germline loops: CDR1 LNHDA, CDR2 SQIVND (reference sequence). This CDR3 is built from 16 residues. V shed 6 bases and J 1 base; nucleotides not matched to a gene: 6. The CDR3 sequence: CASRPIAGGSYNEQFF. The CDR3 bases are TGTGCCAGTAGGCCTATAGCGGGGGGTTCCTACAATGAGCAGTTCTTC.

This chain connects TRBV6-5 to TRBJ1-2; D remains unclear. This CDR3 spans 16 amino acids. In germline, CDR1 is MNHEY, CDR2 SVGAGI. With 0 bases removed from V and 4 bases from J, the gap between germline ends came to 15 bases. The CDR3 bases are TGTGCCAGCAGTTACTCTCGGGAGGAGCAGACCTATGGCTACACCTTC. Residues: CASSYSREEQTYGYTF.

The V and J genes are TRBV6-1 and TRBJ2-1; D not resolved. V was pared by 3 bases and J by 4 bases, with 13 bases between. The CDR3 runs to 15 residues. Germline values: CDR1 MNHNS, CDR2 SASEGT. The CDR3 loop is CASSDLEKSYNEQFF. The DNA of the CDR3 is TGTGCCAGCAGTGATTTAGAGAAATCTTACAATGAGCAGTTCTTC.

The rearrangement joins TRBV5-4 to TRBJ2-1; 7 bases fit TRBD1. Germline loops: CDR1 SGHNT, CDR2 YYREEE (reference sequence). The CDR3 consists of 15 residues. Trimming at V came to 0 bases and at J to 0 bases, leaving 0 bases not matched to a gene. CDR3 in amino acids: CASSLGTGSYNEQFF. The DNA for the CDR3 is TGTGCCAGCAGCTTGGGGACAGGCTCCTACAATGAGCAGTTCTTC.

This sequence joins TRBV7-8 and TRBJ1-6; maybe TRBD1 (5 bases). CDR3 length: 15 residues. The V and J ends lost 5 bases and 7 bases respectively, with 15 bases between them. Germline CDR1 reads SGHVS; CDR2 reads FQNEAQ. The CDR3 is CASSPGRGGNSPLHF. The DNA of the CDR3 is TGTGCCAGCAGCCCTGGGCGGGGCGGGAATTCACCCCTCCACTTT. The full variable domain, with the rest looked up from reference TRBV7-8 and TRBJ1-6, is GAGVSQSPRYKVAKRGQDVALRCDPISGHVSLFWYQQALGQGPEFLTYFQNEAQLDKSGLPSDRFFAERPEGSVSTLKIQRTQQEDSAVYLCASSPGRGGNSPLHFGNGTRLTVT.

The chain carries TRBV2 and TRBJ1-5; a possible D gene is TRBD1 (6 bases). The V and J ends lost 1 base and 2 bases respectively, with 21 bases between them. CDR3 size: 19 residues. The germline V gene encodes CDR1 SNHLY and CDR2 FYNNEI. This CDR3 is CASSEGKGGWGVGNQPQHF. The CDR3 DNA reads TGTGCCAGCAGTGAAGGGAAGGGGGGGTGGGGAGTGGGCAATCAGCCCCAGCATTTT.

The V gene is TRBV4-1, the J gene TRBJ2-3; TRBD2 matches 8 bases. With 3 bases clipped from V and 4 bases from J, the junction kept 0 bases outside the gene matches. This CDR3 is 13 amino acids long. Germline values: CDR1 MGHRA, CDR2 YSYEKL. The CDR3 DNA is TGCGCCAGCAGCCAGACTAGCGCAGATACGCAGTATTTT. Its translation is CASSQTSADTQYF.

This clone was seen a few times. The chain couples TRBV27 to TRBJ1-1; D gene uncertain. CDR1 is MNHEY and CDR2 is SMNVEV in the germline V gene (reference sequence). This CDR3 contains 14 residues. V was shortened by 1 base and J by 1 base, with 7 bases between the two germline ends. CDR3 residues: CASSLFPGNTEAFF. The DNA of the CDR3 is TGTGCCAGCAGTTTATTCCCGGGGAACACTGAAGCTTTCTTT.

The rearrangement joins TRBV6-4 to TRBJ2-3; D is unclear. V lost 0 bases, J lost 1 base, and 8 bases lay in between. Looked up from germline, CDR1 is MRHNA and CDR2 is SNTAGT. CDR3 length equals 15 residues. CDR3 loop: CASSDSPAGTDTQYF. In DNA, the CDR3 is TGTGCCAGCAGTGACTCCCCGGCGGGCACAGATACGCAGTATTTT.

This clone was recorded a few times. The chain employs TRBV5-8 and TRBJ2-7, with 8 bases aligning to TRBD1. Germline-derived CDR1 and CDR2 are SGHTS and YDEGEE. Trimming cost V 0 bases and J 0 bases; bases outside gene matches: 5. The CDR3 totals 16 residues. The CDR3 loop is CASSLGGTGPSYEQYV. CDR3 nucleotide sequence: TGTGCCAGCAGCTTGGGAGGGACAGGACCCTCCTACGAGCAGTACGTC.

CDR3 coding DNA: TGCAGCGTTATCCCCGGGACAGGGGTTTCTAGTGAAGCTTTCTTT. It is translated as CSVIPGTGVSSEAFF. The chain joins TRBV29-1 to TRBJ1-1, with TRBD1 matching over 10 bases. CDR1 SQVTM and CDR2 ANQGSEA come from the germline V gene. V lost 5 bases to trimming and J lost 7 bases; unmatched junction nucleotides: 13. The CDR3 loop spans 15 amino acids.

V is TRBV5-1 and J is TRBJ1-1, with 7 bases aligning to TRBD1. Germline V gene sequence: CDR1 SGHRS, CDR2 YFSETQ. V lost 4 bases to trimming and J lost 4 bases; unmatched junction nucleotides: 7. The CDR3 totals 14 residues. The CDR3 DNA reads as TGCGCCAGCAGCCCCGGACAGGATTTCACTGAAGCTTTCTTT. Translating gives CASSPGQDFTEAFF.

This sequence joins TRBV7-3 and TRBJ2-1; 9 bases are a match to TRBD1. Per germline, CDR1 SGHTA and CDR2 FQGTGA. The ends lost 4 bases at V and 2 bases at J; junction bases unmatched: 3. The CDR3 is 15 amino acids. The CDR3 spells CASSSGQGTYNEQFF. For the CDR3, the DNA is TGTGCCAGCAGCTCCGGACAGGGGACCTACAATGAGCAGTTCTTC. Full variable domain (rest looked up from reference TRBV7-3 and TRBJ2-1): GAGVSQTPSNKVTEKGKYVELRCDPISGHTALYWYRQSLGQGPEFLIYFQGTGAADDSGLPNDRFFAVRPEGSVSTLKIQRTERGDSAVYLCASSSGQGTYNEQFFGPGTRLTVL.

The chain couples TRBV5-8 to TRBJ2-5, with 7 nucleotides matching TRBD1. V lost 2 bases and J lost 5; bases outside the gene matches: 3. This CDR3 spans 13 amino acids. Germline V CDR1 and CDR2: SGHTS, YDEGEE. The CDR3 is CASSFHRGETQYF. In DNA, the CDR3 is TGTGCCAGCAGCTTTCACAGGGGCGAGACCCAGTACTTC.

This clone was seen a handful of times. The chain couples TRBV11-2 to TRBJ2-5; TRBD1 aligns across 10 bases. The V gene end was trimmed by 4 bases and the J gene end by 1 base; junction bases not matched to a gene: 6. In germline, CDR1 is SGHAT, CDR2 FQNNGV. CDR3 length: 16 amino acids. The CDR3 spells CASSSGTGDLQETQYF. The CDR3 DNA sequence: TGTGCCAGCAGCTCCGGGACAGGGGACCTCCAAGAGACCCAGTACTTC.

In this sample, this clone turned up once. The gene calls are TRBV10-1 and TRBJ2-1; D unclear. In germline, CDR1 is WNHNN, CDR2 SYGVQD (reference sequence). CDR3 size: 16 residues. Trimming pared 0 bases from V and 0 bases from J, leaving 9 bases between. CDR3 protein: CASSESNGPSYNEQFF. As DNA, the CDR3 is TGCGCCAGCAGTGAGTCGAACGGTCCCTCCTACAATGAGCAGTTCTTC.

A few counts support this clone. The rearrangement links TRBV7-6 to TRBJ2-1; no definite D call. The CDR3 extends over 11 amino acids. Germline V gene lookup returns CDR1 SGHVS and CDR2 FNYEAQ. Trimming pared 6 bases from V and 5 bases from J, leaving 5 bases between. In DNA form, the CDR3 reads TGTGCCAGCAGTCGTAACAATGAGCAGTTCTTC. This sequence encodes CASSRNNEQFF.

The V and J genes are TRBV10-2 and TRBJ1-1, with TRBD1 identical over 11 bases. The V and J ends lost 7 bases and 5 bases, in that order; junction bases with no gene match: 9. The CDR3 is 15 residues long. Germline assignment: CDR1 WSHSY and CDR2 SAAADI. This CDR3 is CASNLGTGGRTEAFF. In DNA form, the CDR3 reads TGCGCCAGCAACCTAGGGACAGGGGGGAGGACTGAAGCTTTCTTT.

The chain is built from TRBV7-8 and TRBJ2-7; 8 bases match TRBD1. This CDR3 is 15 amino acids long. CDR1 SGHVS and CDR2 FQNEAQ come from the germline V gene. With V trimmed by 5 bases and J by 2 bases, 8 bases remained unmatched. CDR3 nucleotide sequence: TGTGCCAGCAGCGCCCCGGGACAGGAAACCTACGAGCAGTACGTC. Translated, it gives CASSAPGQETYEQYV.

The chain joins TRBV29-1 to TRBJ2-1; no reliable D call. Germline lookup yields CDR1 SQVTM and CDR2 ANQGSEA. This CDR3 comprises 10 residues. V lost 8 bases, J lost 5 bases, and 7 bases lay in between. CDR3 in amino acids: CSLGDNEQFF. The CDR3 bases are TGCAGCCTCGGAGACAATGAGCAGTTCTTC.

As DNA, the CDR3 is TGTGCCAGCAGCACCACAGGGGGCACAGATACGCAGTATTTT. Amino acids: CASSTTGGTDTQYF. The chain recombines TRBV6-5 with TRBJ2-3; 7 nucleotides match TRBD1. V lost 6 bases, J lost 1 base, and 4 bases stayed unmatched. The CDR3 contains 14 residues. The germline CDR1 and CDR2 sequences are MNHEY and SVGAGI.

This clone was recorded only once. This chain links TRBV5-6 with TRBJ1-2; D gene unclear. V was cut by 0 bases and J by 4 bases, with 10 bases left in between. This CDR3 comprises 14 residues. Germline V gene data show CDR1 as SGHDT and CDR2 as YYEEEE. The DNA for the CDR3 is TGTGCCAGCAGCTTGGACAGCCTTGGCTATGGCTACACCTTC. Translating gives CASSLDSLGYGYTF. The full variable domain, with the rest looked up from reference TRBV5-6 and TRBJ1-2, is DAGVTQSPTHLIKTRGQQVTLRCSPKSGHDTVSWYQQALGQGPQFIFQYYEEEERQRGNFPDRFSGHQFPNYSSELNVNALLLGDSALYLCASSLDSLGYGYTFGSGTRLTVV.

DNA of the CDR3: TGTGCCAGCAGTGTTCTTTTAGAAAGCTCCTACAATGAGCAGTTCTTC. Translation gives CASSVLLESSYNEQFF. This rearrangement joins TRBV6-1 to TRBJ2-1; the D is unclear. This CDR3 contains 16 residues. The V gene lost 4 bases and the J gene lost 0 bases, with 13 bases spanning the gap. Germline assignment: CDR1 MNHNS and CDR2 SASEGT.

The CDR3 DNA follows: TGTGCCAGCAGTTTATCCAGGGGGAACCACAATGAGCAGTTCTTC. Its translation is CASSLSRGNHNEQFF. The chain carries TRBV27 and TRBJ2-1; 7 bases fit TRBD1. Losses at the gene ends were 0 bases for V and 5 bases for J; bases not matched to a gene: 4. CDR1 is MNHEY, CDR2 SMNVEV, per germline (reference sequence). The CDR3 totals 15 residues.